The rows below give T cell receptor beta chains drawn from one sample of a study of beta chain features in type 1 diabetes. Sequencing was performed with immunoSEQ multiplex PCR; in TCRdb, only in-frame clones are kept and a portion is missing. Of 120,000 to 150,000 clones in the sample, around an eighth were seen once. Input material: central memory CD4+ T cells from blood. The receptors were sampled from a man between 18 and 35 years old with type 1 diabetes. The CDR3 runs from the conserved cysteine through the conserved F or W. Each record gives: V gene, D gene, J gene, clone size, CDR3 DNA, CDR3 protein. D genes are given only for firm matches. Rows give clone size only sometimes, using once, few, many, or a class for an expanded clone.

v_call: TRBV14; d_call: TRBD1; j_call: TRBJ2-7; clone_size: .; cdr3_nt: TGTGCCAGCAGCTCCCGACAGGGCCCCTACGAGCAGTACTTC; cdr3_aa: CASSSRQGPYEQYF
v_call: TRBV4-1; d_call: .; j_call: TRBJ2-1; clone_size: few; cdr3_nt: TGCGCCAGCAGCCATCACGGGTCATACAATGAGCAGTTCTTC; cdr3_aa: CASSHHGSYNEQFF
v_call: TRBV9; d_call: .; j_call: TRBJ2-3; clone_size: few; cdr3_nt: TGTGCCAGCAGCTCGCGGGGTTGGGCAGATACGCAGTATTTT; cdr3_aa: CASSSRGWADTQYF
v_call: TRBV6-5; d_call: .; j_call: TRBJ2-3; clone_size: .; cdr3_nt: TGTGCCAGCAGTCACCAGGGTGGGCGCACAGATACGCAGTATTTT; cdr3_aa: CASSHQGGRTDTQYF
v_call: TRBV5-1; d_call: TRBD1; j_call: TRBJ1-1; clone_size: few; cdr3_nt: TGCGCCAGCAGCCCTCAAGGGACAGCGAACACTGAAGCTTTCTTT; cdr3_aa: CASSPQGTANTEAFF
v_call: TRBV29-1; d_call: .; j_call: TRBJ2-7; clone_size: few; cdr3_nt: TGCAGCGTCCTCAACCCGGGTACCTACGAGCAGTACTTC; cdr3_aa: CSVLNPGTYEQYF
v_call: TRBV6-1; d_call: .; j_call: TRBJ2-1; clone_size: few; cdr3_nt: TGTGCCAGCAGTGAAATTCTCGGGCAGGGGGGCAATGAGCAGTTCTTC; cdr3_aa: CASSEILGQGGNEQFF
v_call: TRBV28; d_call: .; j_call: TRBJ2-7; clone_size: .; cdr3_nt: TGTGCCAGCAGTTCCCCCAGAGGGGGGGCGTCCAACGAGCAGTACTTC; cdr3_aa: CASSSPRGGASNEQYF
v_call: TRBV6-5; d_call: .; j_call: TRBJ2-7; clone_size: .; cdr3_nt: TGTGCCAGCAGTTATGGAGGGACAGAGCTCGAGCAGTACTTC; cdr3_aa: CASSYGGTELEQYF
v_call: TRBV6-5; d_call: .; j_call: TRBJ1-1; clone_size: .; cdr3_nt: TGTGCCAGCAGGCCCACAGGGAGAGGCACTGAAGCTTTCTTT; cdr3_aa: CASRPTGRGTEAFF
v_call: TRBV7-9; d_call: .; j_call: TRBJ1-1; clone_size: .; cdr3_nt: TGTGCCAGCAGCGGGGACAAGAACACTGAAGCTTTCTTT; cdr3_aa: CASSGDKNTEAFF
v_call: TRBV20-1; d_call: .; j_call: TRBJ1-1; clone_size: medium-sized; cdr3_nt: TGCAGTGCTCAAGGACACACTGAAGCTTTCTTT; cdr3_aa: CSAQGHTEAFF
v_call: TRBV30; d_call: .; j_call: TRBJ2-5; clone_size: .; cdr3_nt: TGTGCCTGGAGCTCAGGACAGCCCCAAGAGACCCAGTACTTC; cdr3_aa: CAWSSGQPQETQYF
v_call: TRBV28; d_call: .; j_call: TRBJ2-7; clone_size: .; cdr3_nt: TGTGCCAGCACTACTGGAATCTACGAGCAGTACTTC; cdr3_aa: CASTTGIYEQYF
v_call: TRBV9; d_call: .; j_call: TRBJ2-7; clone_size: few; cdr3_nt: TGTGCCAGCAGCAGAGATTACGAGCAGTACTTC; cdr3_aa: CASSRDYEQYF
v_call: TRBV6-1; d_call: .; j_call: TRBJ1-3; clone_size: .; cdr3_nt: TGTGCCAGCAGTGAAGCCCTTGGCCGGGGAAACACCATATATTTT; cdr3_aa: CASSEALGRGNTIYF
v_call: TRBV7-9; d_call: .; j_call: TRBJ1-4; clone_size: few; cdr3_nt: TGTGCCAGCAGCTTAGATAGCGACTCGGGAGGGATTTTT; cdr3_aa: CASSLDSDSGGIF
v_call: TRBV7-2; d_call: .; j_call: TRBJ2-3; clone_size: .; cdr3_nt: TGTGCCAGCAGCGCAGGACAGATAGGGACAGATACGCAGTATTTT; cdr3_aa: CASSAGQIGTDTQYF
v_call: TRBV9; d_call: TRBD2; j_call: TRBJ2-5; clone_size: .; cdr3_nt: TGTGCCAGCAGCGTAGGCGGGGGGCCTCAAGAGACCCAGTACTTC; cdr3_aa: CASSVGGGPQETQYF
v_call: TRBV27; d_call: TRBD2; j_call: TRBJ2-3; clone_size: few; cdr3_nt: TGTGCCAGCAGTTTATTGGGGCGAGCGGGGGGCCGCACAGATACGCAGTATTTT; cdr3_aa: CASSLLGRAGGRTDTQYF
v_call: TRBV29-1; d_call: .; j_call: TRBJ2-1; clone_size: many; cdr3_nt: TGCAGCGCTACCGGGAGCTCCTACAATGAGCAGTTCTTC; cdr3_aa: CSATGSSYNEQFF
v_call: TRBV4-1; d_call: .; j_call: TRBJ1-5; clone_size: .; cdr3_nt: TGCGCCAGCAGCCAAGATCCGGCGGGTCAGCCCCAGCATTTT; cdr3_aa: CASSQDPAGQPQHF
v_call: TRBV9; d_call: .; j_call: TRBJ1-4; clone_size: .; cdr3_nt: TGTGCCAGCAGCGTAGGCCGATCAACTAATGAAAAACTGTTTTTT; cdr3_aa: CASSVGRSTNEKLFF
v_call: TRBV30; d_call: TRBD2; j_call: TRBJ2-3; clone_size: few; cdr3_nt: TGTGCCTGGAGCGGTAGCGGGGGAGATACGCAGTATTTT; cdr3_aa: CAWSGSGGDTQYF
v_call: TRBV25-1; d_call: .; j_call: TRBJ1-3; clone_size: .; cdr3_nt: TGTGCCAGCAGTCGGACAGACTCTGGAAACACCATATATTTT; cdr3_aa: CASSRTDSGNTIYF
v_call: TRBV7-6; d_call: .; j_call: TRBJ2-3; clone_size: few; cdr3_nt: TGTGCCAGCAGCTTAGGGACCATGGGGGGAGATACGCAGTATTTT; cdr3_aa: CASSLGTMGGDTQYF
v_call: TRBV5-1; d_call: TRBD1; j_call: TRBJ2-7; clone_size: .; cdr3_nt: TGCGCCACCAAGACAGGGCCCGCCGGAGAGCAGTACTTC; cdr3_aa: CATKTGPAGEQYF
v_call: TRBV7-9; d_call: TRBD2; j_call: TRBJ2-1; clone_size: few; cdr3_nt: TGTGCCAGCAGCCCCTCGACTAGCGCAAGCTCCTACAATGAGCAGTTCTTC; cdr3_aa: CASSPSTSASSYNEQFF
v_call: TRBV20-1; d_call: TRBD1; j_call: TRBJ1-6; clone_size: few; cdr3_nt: TGCAGTGGGCAGGGGGATTCACCCCTCCACTTT; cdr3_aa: CSGQGDSPLHF
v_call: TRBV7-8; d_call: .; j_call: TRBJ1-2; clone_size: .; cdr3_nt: TGTGCCAGCAGCTTACACCCGGACTATGGCTACACCTTC; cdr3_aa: CASSLHPDYGYTF
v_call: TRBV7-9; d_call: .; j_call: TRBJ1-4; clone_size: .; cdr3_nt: TGTGCCAGCAGCTTAGCGTCCGCAACTAATGAAAAACTGTTTTTT; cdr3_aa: CASSLASATNEKLFF
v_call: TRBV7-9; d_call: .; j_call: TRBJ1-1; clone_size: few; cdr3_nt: TGTGCCAGCAGTTACGGACAGCAGAACACTGAAGCTTTCTTT; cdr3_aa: CASSYGQQNTEAFF
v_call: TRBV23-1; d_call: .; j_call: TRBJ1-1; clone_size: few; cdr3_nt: TGCGCCAGCACCCAAAGCATGGATTTCATGAACACTGAAGCTTTCTTT; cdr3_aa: CASTQSMDFMNTEAFF
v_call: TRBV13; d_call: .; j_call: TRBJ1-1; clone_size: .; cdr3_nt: TGTGCCAGCAGCTTAACCTCATCGAACACTGAAGCTTTCTTT; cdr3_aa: CASSLTSSNTEAFF
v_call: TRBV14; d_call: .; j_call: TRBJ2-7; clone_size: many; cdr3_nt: TGTGCCAGCAGCCGTTCAAACGAGCAGTACTTC; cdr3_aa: CASSRSNEQYF
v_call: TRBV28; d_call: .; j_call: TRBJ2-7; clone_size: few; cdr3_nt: TGTGCCGCCCAAACAACAGGTTCCTACGAGCAGTACTTC; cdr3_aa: CAAQTTGSYEQYF
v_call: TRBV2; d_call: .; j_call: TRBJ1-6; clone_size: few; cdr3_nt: TGTGCCAGCAGAGAACAGGGCATCGGAAATTCACCCCTCCACTTT; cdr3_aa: CASREQGIGNSPLHF
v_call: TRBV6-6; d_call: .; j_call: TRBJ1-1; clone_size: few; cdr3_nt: TGTGCCAGCAGCCCCGGGACCCAGGGGAAGGCTTTCTTT; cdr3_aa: CASSPGTQGKAFF
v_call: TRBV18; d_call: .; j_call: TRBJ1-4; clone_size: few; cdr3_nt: TGTGCCAGCTCACCTACATTCGGGCCGACCGATAATGAAAAACTGTTTTTT; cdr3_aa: CASSPTFGPTDNEKLFF
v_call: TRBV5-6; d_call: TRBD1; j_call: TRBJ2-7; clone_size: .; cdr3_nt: TGTGCCAGCAGCCTAGTAGGGGGCAGTTTCAATTACGACGAGCAGTACTTC; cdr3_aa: CASSLVGGSFNYDEQYF
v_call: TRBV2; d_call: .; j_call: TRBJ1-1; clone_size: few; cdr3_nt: TGTGCCAGCAGTGTACAGGGAAACACTGAAGCTTTCTTT; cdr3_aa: CASSVQGNTEAFF
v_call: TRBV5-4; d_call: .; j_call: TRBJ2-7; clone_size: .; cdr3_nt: TGTGCCAGCAGCTTGGGAGGCGGGACAGCCTTCTACGAGCAGTACTTC; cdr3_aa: CASSLGGGTAFYEQYF
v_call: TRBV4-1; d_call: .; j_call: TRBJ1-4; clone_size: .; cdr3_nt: TGCGCCAGCAGCCCTTCACTAGGGGCAGAGAATGAAAAACTGTTTTTT; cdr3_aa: CASSPSLGAENEKLFF
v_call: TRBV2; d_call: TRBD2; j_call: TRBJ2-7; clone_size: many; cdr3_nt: TGTGCCAGCAGCGAGTCACAGACTAGCTTTCTTCGCGAGCAGTACTTC; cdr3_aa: CASSESQTSFLREQYF
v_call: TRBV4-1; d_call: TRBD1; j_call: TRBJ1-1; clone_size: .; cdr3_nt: TGCGCCAGCAGCCCGATGGGGACAGGGTTCAAGACTGAAGCTTTCTTT; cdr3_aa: CASSPMGTGFKTEAFF
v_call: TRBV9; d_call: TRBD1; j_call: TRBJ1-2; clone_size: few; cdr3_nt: TGTGCCAGCAGTCCACGAGGGTCCTGGACAGGGGACTACACCTTC; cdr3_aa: CASSPRGSWTGDYTF